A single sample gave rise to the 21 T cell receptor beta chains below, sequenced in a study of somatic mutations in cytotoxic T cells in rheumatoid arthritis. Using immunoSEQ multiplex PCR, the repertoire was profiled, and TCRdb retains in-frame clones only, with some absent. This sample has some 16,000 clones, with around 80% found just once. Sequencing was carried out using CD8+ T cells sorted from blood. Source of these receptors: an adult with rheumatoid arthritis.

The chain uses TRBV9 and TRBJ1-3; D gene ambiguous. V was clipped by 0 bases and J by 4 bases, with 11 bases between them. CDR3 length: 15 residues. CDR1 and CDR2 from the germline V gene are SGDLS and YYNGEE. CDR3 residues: CASSVDLGKGNTIYF. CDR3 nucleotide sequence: TGTGCCAGCAGCGTAGATCTGGGAAAGGGAAACACCATATATTTT.

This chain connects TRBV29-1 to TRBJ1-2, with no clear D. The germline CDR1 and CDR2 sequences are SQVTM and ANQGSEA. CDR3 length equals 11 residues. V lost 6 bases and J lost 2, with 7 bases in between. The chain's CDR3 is CSVPMNYGYTF. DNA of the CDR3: TGCAGCGTCCCAATGAACTATGGCTACACCTTC.

CDR3 sequence (DNA): TGTGCCAGCAGCTTGGGGGGACAGGAGGTATACTATGGCTACACCTTC. This translates into CASSLGGQEVYYGYTF. J is TRBJ1-2 and V is TRBV5-4, with 8 bases lining up with TRBD1. The CDR3 is 16 residues long. Trimming took 0 bases from V and 3 from J; bases not matched to a gene: 7. The germline CDR1 and CDR2 sequences are SGHNT and YYREEE (reference sequence).

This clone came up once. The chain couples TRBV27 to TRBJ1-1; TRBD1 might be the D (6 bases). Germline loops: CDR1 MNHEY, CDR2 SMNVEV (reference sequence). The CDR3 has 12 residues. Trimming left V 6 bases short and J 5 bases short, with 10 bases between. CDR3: CASRTGSTEAFF. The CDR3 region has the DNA TGTGCCAGCAGAACAGGGTCAACTGAAGCTTTCTTT.

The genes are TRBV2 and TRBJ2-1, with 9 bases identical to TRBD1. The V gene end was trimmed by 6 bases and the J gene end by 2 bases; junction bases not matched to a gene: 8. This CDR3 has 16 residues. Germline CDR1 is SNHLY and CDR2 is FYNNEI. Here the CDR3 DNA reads TGTGCCAGCAGGGGCGGACAGGGGTTGACCTACAATGAGCAGTTCTTC. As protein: CASRGGQGLTYNEQFF.

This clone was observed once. CDR3 loop: CASSRAENEQFF. DNA for the CDR3: TGTGCCAGCAGCCGGGCGGAGAATGAGCAGTTCTTC. The chain joins TRBV7-8 to TRBJ2-1, with D unresolved. Germline assignment: CDR1 SGHVS and CDR2 FQNEAQ. Trimming shortened V by 5 bases and J by 7 bases, and 9 bases separated the two germline ends. The CDR3 is 12 residues long.

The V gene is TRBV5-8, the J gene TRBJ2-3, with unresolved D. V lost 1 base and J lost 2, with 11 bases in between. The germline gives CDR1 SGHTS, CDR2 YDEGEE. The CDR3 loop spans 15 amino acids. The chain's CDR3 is CASSLLRQSTDTQYF. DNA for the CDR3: TGTGCCAGCAGCTTGTTGCGGCAGTCCACAGATACGCAGTATTTT.

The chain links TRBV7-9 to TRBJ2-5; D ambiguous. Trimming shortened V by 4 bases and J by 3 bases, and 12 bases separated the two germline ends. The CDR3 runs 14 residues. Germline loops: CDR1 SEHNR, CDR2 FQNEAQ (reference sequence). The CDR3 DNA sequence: TGTGCCAGCAGCTCGGACCACAGCGAAGAGACCCAGTACTTC. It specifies CASSSDHSEETQYF.

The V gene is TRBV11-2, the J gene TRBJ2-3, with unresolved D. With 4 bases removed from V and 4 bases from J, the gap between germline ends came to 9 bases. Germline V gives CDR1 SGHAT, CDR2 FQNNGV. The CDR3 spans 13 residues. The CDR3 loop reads CASSYELSDTQYF. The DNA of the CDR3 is TGTGCCAGCAGCTATGAGCTTTCAGATACGCAGTATTTT.

The CDR3 sequence: CASSETGTQNTGELFF. The CDR3 nucleotides are TGTGCCAGCAGCGAGACCGGGACTCAAAACACCGGGGAGCTGTTTTTT. The V gene is TRBV11-2, the J gene TRBJ2-2, with D possibly being TRBD2 (6 bases). V was shortened by 5 bases and J by 2 bases, with 15 bases between the two germline ends. CDR1 and CDR2 from the germline V gene are SGHAT and FQNNGV. CDR3 length: 16 amino acids.

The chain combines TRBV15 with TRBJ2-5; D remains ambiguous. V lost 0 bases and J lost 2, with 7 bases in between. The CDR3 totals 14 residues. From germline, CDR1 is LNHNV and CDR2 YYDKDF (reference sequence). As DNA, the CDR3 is TGTGCCACCAGCAGAGATTTTGGGCAAGAGACCCAGTACTTC. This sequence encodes CATSRDFGQETQYF.

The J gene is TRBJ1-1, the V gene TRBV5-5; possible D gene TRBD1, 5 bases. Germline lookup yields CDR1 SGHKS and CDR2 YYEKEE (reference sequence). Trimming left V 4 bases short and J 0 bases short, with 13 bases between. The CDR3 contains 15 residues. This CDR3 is CASSEILGVNTEAFF. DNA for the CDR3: TGTGCCAGCAGCGAGATTTTAGGGGTGAACACTGAAGCTTTCTTT.

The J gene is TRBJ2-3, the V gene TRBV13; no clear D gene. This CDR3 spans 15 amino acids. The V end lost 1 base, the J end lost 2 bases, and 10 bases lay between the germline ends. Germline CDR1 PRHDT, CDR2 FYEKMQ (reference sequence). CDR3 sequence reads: CASSLDLGVTDTQYF. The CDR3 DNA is TGTGCCAGCAGCTTAGACCTAGGCGTCACAGATACGCAGTATTTT.

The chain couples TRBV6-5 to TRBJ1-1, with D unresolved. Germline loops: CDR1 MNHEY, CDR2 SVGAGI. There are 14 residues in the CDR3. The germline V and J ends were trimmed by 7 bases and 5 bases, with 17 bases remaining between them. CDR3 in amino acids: CASISVTLRTEAFF. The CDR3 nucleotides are TGTGCCAGCATTTCGGTCACCCTGAGAACTGAAGCTTTCTTT.

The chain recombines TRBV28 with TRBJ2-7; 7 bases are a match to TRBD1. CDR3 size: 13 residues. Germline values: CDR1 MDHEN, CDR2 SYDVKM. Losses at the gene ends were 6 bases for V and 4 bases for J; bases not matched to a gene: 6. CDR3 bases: TGTGCCAGCAGGCCGGGACAGTTATACGAGCAGTACTTC. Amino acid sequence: CASRPGQLYEQYF.

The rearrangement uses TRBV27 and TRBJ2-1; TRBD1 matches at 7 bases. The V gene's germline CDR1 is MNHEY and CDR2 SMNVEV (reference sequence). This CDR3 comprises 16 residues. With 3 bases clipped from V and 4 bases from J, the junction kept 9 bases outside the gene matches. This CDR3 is CASSLGTGVGYNEQFF. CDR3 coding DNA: TGTGCCAGCAGTTTGGGAACAGGGGTCGGTTACAATGAGCAGTTCTTC.

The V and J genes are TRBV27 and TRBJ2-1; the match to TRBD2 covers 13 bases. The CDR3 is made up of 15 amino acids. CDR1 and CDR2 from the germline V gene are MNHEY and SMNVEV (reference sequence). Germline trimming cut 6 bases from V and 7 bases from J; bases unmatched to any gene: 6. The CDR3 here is CASSSTSGGFNEQFF. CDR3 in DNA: TGTGCCAGCAGCTCGACTAGCGGGGGGTTTAATGAGCAGTTCTTC.

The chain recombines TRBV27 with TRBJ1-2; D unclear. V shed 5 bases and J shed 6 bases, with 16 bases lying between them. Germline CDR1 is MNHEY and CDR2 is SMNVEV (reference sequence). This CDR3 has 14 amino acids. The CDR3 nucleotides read TGTGCCAGCAGTCCGGATCTCCAACCGGATGGCTACACCTTC. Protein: CASSPDLQPDGYTF.

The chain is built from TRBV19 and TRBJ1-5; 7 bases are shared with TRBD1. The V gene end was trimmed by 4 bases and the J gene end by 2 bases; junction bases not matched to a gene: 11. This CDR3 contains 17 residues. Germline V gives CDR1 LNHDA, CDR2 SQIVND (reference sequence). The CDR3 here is CASSTAPGTARNQPQHF. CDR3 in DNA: TGTGCCAGTAGTACCGCACCCGGGACAGCCCGCAATCAGCCCCAGCATTTT.

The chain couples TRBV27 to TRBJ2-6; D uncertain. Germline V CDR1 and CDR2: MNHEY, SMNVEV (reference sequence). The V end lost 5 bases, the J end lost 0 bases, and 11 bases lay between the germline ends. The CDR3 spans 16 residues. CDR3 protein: CASSLTPRSGANVLTF. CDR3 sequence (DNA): TGTGCCAGCAGTCTGACCCCCCGCTCTGGGGCCAACGTCCTGACTTTC.

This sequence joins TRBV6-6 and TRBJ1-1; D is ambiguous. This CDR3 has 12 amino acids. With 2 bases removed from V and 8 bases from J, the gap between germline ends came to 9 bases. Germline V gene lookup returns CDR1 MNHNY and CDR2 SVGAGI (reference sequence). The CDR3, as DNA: TGTGCCAGCAGTTACGGGGAGGGAGAAGCTTTCTTT. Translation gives CASSYGEGEAFF.